Sequencing of this TCR beta chain was carried out in a study of T cells after yellow fever vaccination. About the research overall: Any fraction with a low cell number was prepared using SMART-Seq v4 Ultra Low Input.

This clonotype came up a few times. Antigen unknown. Study-wide results and limits: A weaker secondary response peaked on day 5, the primary on day 15. Only a minor proportion of clonotypes was detected across both CD4 and CD8 compartments. After the booster, approximately 95% of CD4 and around nine tenths of CD8 primary-response clones were re-detected.

TCRdb reprocessed the 5' RACE reads with MiXCR, giving one entry per CDR3 protein. The sample includes approximately 160,000 distinct CDR3 sequences, 5.5% to 8% of them seen just once. Per the germline V gene, CDR1 is KGHSH and CDR2 is LQKENI. The CDR3 loop spans 15 amino acids. Trimming pared 6 bases from V and 0 bases from J, leaving 12 bases between. This receptor was identified in a man between 18 and 35 years old who received the YFV17D yellow fever vaccine. The starting material was CD4+ T cells sorted from PBMCs, obtained on the day of the first yellow fever vaccination. This rearrangement joins TRBV18 to TRBJ1-3; TRBD1 is a possible D gene (6 bases). In nucleotides, the CDR3 is TGTGCCAGCTCTACGGACAGCCACTCTGGAAACACCATATATTTT. Protein product: CASSTDSHSGNTIYF.